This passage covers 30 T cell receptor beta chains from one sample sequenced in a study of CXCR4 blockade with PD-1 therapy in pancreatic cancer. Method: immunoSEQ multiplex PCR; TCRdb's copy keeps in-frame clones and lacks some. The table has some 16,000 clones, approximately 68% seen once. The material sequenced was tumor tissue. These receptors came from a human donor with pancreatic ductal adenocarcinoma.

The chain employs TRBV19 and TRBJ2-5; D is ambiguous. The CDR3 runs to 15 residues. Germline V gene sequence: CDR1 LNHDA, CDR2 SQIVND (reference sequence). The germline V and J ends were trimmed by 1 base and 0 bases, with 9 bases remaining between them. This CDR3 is CASSIGGGYQETQYF. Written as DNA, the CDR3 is TGTGCCAGTAGTATAGGTGGCGGTTACCAAGAGACCCAGTACTTC.

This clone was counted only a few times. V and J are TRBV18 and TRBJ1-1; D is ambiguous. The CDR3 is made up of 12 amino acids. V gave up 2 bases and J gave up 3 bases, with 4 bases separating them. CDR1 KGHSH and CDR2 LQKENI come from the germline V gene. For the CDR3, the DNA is TGTGCCAGCTCACCAGGGGACACTGAAGCTTTCTTT. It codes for CASSPGDTEAFF.

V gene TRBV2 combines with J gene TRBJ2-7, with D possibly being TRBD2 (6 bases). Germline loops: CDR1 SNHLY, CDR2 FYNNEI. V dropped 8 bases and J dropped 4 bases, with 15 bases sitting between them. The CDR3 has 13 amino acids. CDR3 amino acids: CASFPLGGYEQYF. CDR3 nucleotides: TGTGCCAGCTTCCCCCTAGGAGGGTACGAGCAGTACTTC.

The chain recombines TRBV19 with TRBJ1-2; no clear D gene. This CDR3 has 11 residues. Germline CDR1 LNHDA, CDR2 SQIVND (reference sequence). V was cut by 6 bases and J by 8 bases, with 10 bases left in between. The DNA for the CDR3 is TGTGCCAGTAGATTCGGGTCGGGCTACACCTTC. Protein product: CASRFGSGYTF.

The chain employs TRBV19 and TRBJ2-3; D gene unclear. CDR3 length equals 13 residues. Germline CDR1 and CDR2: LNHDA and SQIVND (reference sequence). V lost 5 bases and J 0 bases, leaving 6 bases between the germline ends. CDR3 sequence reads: CASSRSSTDTQYF. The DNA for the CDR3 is TGTGCCAGTAGTCGAAGTAGCACAGATACGCAGTATTTT.

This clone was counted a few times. The CDR3 DNA sequence: TGTGCCAGCAGATGGACTATAGCGCCGAGCTCCTACGAGCAGTACTTC. Residues: CASRWTIAPSSYEQYF. The chain employs TRBV6-7 and TRBJ2-7; weak D call: TRBD2 (6 bases). TRBV6-7 is identified as an open reading frame with a role that is uncertain. The CDR3 runs to 16 residues. V lost 6 bases to trimming and J lost 0 bases, with 18 bases between them.

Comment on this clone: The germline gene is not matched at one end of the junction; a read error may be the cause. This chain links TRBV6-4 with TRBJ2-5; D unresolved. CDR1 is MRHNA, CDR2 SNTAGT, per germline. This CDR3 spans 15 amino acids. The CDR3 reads CATSDHEWGRETQYF. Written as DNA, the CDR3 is TGTGCCACCAGTGACCACGAGTGGGGAAGGGAGACCCAGTACTTC.

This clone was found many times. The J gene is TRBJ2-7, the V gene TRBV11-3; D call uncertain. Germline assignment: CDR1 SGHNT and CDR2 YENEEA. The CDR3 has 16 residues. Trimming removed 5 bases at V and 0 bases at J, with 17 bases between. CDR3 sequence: CASSLRPEPSSYEQYF. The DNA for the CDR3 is TGTGCCAGCAGCCTCCGTCCCGAGCCAAGCTCCTACGAGCAGTACTTC.

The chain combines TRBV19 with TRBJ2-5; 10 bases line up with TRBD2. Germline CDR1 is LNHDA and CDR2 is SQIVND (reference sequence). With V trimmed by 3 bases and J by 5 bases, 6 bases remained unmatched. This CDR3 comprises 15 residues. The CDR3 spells CASSILAGVGETQYF. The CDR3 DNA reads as TGTGCCAGTAGTATTCTAGCGGGAGTAGGGGAGACCCAGTACTTC.

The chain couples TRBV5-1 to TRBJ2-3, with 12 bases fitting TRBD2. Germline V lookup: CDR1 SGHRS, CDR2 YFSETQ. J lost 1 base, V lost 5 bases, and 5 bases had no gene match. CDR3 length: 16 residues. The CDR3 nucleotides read TGCGCCAGCAGTCTCCGACTAGCGGGAGGCACAGATACGCAGTATTTT. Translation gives CASSLRLAGGTDTQYF.

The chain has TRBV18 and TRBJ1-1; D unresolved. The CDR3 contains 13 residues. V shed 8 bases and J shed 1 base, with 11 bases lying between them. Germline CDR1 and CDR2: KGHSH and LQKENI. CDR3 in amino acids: CASMGKGNTEAFF. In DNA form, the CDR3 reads TGTGCCAGCATGGGGAAAGGGAACACTGAAGCTTTCTTT.

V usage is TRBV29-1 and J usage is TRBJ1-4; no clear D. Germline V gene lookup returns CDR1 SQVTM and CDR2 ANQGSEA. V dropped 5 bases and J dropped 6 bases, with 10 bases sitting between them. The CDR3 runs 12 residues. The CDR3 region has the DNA TGCAGCGTTAGAGGGAAGGATGAAAAACTGTTTTTT. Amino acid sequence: CSVRGKDEKLFF.

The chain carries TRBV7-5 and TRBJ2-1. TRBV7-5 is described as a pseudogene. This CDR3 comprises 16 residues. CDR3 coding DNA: TGTGCCAGCAGCTTAACCCGGGACCTTACCTACAATGAGCAGTTCTTC. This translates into CASSLTRDLTYNEQFF.

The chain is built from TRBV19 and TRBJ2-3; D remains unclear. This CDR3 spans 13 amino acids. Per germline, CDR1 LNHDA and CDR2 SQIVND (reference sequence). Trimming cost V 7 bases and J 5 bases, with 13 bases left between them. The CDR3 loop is CASTSQDGDTQYF. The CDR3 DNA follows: TGTGCCAGTACCTCCCAGGACGGAGATACGCAGTATTTT.

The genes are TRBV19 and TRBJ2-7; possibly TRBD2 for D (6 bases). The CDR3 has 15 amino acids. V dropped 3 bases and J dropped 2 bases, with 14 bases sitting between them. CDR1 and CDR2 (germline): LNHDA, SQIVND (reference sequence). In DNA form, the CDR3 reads TGTGCCAGTAGTATCCTGACTTCGGGGGCCTACGAGCAGTACTTC. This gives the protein CASSILTSGAYEQYF.

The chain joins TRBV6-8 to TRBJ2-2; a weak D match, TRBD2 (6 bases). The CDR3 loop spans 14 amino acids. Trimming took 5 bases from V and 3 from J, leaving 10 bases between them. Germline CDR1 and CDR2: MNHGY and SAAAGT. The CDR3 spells CASSRAGDTGELFF. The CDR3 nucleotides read TGTGCCAGCAGTAGAGCGGGCGACACCGGGGAGCTGTTTTTT.

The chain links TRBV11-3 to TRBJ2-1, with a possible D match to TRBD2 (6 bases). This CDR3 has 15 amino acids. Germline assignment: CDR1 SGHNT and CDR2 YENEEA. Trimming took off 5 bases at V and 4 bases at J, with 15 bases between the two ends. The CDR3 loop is CASSRPGSPYNEQFF. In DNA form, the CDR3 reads TGTGCCAGCAGCCGCCCCGGGAGTCCATACAATGAGCAGTTCTTC.

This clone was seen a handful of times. The CDR3 coding sequence is TGTGCCAGCAGTTACGGGACAGGGAACACCGGGGAGCTGTTTTTT. This codes for CASSYGTGNTGELFF. The rearrangement uses TRBV6-8 and TRBJ2-2, with 8 bases identical to TRBD1. The CDR3 spans 15 residues. Germline CDR1 MNHGY, CDR2 SAAAGT. After removal of 2 bases from V and 1 base from J, the junction contained 0 bases not matched to a gene.

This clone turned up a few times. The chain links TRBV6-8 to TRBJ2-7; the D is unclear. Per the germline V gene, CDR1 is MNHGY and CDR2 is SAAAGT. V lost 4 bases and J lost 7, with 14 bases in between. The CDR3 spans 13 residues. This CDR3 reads CASSSTPSEEQYF. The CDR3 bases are TGTGCCAGCAGTTCGACTCCCTCTGAGGAGCAGTACTTC.

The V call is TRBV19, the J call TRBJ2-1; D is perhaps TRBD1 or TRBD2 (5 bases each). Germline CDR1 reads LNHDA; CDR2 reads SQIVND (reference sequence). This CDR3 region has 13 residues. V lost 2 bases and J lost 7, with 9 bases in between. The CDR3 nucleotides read TGTGCCAGTAGTATATCGTGGGGGAATGAGCAGTTCTTC. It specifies CASSISWGNEQFF.

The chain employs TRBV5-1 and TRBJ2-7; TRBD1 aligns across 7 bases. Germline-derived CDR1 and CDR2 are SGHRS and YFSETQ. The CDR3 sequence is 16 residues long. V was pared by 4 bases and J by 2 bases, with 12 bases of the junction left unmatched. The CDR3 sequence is CASSRGLQGPTYEQYF. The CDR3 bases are TGCGCCAGCAGCCGGGGATTACAGGGGCCAACCTACGAGCAGTACTTC.

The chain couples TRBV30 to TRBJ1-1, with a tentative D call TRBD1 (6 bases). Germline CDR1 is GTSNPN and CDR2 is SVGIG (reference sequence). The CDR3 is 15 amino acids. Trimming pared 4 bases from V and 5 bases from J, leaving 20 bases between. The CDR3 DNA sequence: TGTGCCTGGACCGGTATGACAGGCCTGGGGACTGAAGCTTTCTTT. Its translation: CAWTGMTGLGTEAFF.

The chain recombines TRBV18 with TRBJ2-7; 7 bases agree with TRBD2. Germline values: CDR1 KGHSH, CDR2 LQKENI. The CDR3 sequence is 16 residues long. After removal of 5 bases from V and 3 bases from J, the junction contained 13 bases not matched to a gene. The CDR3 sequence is CASSTASGTGFYEQYF. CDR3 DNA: TGTGCCAGCTCAACCGCCAGCGGGACGGGGTTCTACGAGCAGTACTTC. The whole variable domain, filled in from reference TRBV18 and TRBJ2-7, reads NAGVMQNPRHLVRRRGQEARLRCSPMKGHSHVYWYRQLPEEGLKFMVYLQKENIIDESGMPKERFSAEFPKEGPSILRIQQVVRGDSAAYFCASSTASGTGFYEQYFGPGTRLTVT.

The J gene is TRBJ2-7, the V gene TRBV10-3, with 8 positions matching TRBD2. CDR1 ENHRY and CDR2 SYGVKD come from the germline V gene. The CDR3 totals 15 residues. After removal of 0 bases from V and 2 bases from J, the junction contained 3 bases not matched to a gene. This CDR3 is CAISESVAGPYEQYF. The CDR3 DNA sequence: TGTGCCATCAGTGAGTCAGTAGCGGGACCCTACGAGCAGTACTTC.

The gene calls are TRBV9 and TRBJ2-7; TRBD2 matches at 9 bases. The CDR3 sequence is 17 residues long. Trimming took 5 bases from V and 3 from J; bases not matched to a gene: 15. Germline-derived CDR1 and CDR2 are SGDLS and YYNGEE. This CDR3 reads CASSEGGGSGSLYEQYF. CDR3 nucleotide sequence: TGTGCCAGCAGTGAAGGGGGTGGTAGCGGGAGCCTCTACGAGCAGTACTTC.

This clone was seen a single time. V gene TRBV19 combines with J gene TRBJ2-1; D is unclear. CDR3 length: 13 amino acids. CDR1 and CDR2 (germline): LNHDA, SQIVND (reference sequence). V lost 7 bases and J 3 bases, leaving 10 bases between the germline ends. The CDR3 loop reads CASMRRDYNEQFF. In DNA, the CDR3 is TGTGCCAGTATGAGACGCGACTACAATGAGCAGTTCTTC.

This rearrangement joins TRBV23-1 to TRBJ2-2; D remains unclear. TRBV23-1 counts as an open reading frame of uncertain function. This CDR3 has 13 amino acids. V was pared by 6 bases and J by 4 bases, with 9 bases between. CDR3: CASSLGSTGELFF. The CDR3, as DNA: TGCGCCAGCAGCCTCGGTTCCACCGGGGAGCTGTTTTTT.

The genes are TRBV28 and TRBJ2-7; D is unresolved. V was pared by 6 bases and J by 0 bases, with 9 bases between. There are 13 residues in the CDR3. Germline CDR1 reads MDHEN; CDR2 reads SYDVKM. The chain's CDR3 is CASRDQSSYEQYF. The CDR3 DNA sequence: TGTGCCAGCAGGGACCAAAGCTCCTACGAGCAGTACTTC.

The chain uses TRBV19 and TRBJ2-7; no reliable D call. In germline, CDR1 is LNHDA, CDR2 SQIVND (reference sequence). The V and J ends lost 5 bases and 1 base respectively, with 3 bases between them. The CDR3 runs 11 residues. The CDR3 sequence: CASSASYEQYF. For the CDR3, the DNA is TGTGCCAGTAGTGCGTCCTACGAGCAGTACTTC.

The CDR3 region has the DNA TGTGCCAGCTCACAGGGGGCGAACACTGAAGCTTTCTTT. Encoded protein: CASSQGANTEAFF. The chain joins TRBV18 to TRBJ1-1; 7 bases map to TRBD1. V shed 4 bases and J 1 base; nucleotides not matched to a gene: 0. The germline V gene encodes CDR1 KGHSH and CDR2 LQKENI. There are 13 residues in the CDR3.